These 23 T cell receptor beta chains were sequenced from one sample in a study of T cell repertoires in cytomegalovirus infection. TCRdb redid the calling of the reads with MiXCR, one entry per CDR3 protein. The top ten clones hold about 2.9% of a sample with 150,000 to 200,000 distinct CDR3 sequences, roughly a fifth of them seen once. The sample was PBMCs. The receptors stem from a human donor in good health (CMV status not recorded). Some clones in this sample may be carry-over from other donors' samples.

In this sample, this clonotype turned up once. V usage is TRBV6-8 and J usage is TRBJ2-1; tentative D call: TRBD2 (6 bases). Germline V gene lookup returns CDR1 MNHGY and CDR2 SAAAGT. The length of the CDR3 is 17 residues. V was cut by 5 bases and J by 0 bases, with 17 bases left in between. The CDR3: CASSPPAGRNSYNEQFF. The CDR3 DNA is TGTGCCAGCAGTCCTCCGGCAGGGAGGAACTCCTACAATGAGCAGTTCTTC.

This clonotype came up a few times. Written as DNA, the CDR3 is TGTGCCATCAGTGACCAGCGGGTAGTGGATGAGCAGTTCTTC. Its translation is CAISDQRVVDEQFF. V and J are TRBV10-3 and TRBJ2-1; D perhaps matches TRBD2 (6 bases). Germline V gene lookup returns CDR1 ENHRY and CDR2 SYGVKD. V lost 3 bases, J lost 8 bases, and 14 bases lay in between. CDR3 length: 14 amino acids.

The V and J genes are TRBV2 and TRBJ2-6, with 7 bases lining up with TRBD1. With 6 bases clipped from V and 3 bases from J, the junction kept 5 bases outside the gene matches. The CDR3 loop spans 15 amino acids. Germline CDR1 reads SNHLY; CDR2 reads FYNNEI. CDR3 amino acids: CASRGTGVGANVLTF. The CDR3 DNA sequence: TGTGCCAGCAGGGGTACAGGGGTTGGGGCCAACGTCCTGACTTTC.

The V call is TRBV20-1, the J call TRBJ2-7; D not resolved. This CDR3 comprises 14 residues. V was cut by 0 bases and J by 2 bases, with 11 bases left in between. Germline loops: CDR1 DFQATT, CDR2 SNEGSKA (reference sequence). The DNA for the CDR3 is TGCAGTGCTAGAGAGGCTCCTGAGGCCTACGAGCAGTACTTC. Protein sequence: CSAREAPEAYEQYF.

The genes are TRBV5-1 and TRBJ2-7; D is perhaps TRBD1 (6 bases). The CDR3 loop spans 15 amino acids. The ends were cut back, 4 bases at V and 2 bases at J, with 16 bases in the middle. Germline V gene sequence: CDR1 SGHRS, CDR2 YFSETQ. CDR3 nucleotides: TGCGCCAGCAGCCCCAGATCGACAGGACCCTACGAGCAGTACTTC. Its protein is CASSPRSTGPYEQYF.

There are many counts of this clonotype. The rearrangement joins TRBV7-9 to TRBJ1-1; tentative D call: TRBD1 (6 bases). The CDR3 covers 15 residues. The V end lost 5 bases, the J end lost 0 bases, and 13 bases lay between the germline ends. Germline V gene lookup returns CDR1 SEHNR and CDR2 FQNEAQ (reference sequence). For the CDR3, the DNA is TGTGCCAGCAGCCCACGACAGGCGATGAACACTGAAGCTTTCTTT. Amino acids: CASSPRQAMNTEAFF.

This clonotype was seen a handful of times. The rearrangement uses TRBV6-5 and TRBJ2-3; 10 bases are shared with TRBD2. V lost 6 bases, J lost 7 bases, and 10 bases stayed unmatched. The CDR3 is made up of 15 amino acids. The V gene's germline CDR1 is MNHEY and CDR2 SVGAGI. The CDR3 reads CASRDSSGRENTQYF. The CDR3 bases are TGTGCCAGCAGGGACTCTAGCGGGAGAGAGAATACGCAGTATTTT.

This clonotype has only a few counts. This chain uses TRBV20-1 with TRBJ1-5; D remains ambiguous. V lost 5 bases to trimming and J lost 0 bases, with 14 bases between them. The CDR3 is 15 amino acids. From germline, CDR1 is DFQATT and CDR2 SNEGSKA (reference sequence). CDR3 nucleotides: TGCAGTGCTTCTCGCCCCGGGTCTAGCAATCAGCCCCAGCATTTT. Protein: CSASRPGSSNQPQHF.

This chain uses TRBV11-1 with TRBJ2-2; 7 bases line up with TRBD1. CDR1 SGHAT and CDR2 FQDESV come from the germline V gene (reference sequence). With 3 bases clipped from V and 4 bases from J, the junction kept 2 bases outside the gene matches. The length of the CDR3 is 14 residues. The CDR3 loop reads CASSFGQATGELFF. In DNA, the CDR3 is TGTGCCAGCAGCTTCGGACAGGCCACCGGGGAGCTGTTTTTT.

This clonotype was counted a few times. The V call is TRBV19, the J call TRBJ1-1; no clear D. Trimming removed 6 bases from V and 3 bases from J, with 17 bases in between. Germline-derived CDR1 and CDR2 are LNHDA and SQIVND (reference sequence). The CDR3 totals 15 residues. The DNA for the CDR3 is TGTGCCAGTAGAGGTTATGGGCTGAAGGACACTGAAGCTTTCTTT. Amino acid sequence: CASRGYGLKDTEAFF.

At least ten counts were recorded for this clonotype. This sequence joins TRBV7-9 and TRBJ1-1, with D unresolved. The germline V gene has CDR1 SEHNR and CDR2 FQNEAQ (reference sequence). The CDR3 has 12 amino acids. With 3 bases removed from V and 5 bases from J, the gap between germline ends came to 7 bases. The CDR3 nucleotides are TGTGCCAGCAGCTTCACAAGTACTGAAGCTTTCTTT. It specifies CASSFTSTEAFF.

CDR3 sequence (DNA): TGTGCCATCAGTGCCAGGCTGTGGGACAGTTACGAGCAGTACTTC. Protein: CAISARLWDSYEQYF. The chain links TRBV10-3 to TRBJ2-7, with TRBD1 identical over 7 bases. The V and J ends lost 4 bases and 4 bases, in that order; junction bases with no gene match: 10. Germline-derived CDR1 and CDR2 are ENHRY and SYGVKD. This CDR3 contains 15 residues.

This clonotype was picked up a small number of times. The J gene is TRBJ2-1, the V gene TRBV14; D is undetermined. V lost 4 bases, J lost 7 bases, and 11 bases lay in between. The CDR3 extends over 13 amino acids. Germline V CDR1 and CDR2: SGHDN, FVKESK. CDR3 amino acids: CASSRRYGNEQFF. The CDR3 DNA reads as TGTGCCAGCAGCCGAAGATACGGGAATGAGCAGTTCTTC.

Only a few counts were recorded for this clonotype. The gene calls are TRBV7-2 and TRBJ2-3, with D possibly TRBD2 on 5 matching bases. Per germline, CDR1 SGHTA and CDR2 FQGNSA. The CDR3 runs to 15 residues. V was trimmed by 1 base and J by 4 bases, leaving 12 bases between them. As DNA, the CDR3 is TGTGCCAGCAGCTTAGGGGTAGCGCTGCCAGATACGCAGTATTTT. Its translation is CASSLGVALPDTQYF.

Of note for this clonotype: A read error is possible here, since a much larger clone lies one base away. CDR3 amino acids: CASSSRQGLGYSYTF. DNA of the CDR3: TGTGCCAGCAGCTCGCGACAGGGGCTCGGCTATAGCTACACCTTC. The chain employs TRBV7-9 and TRBJ1-2; 8 nucleotides line up with TRBD1. The V gene's germline CDR1 is SEHNR and CDR2 FQNEAQ (reference sequence). The CDR3 is made up of 15 amino acids.

In its sample, this clonotype was seen once. The chain has TRBV24-1 and TRBJ2-1; 7 bases map to TRBD2. V was clipped by 3 bases and J by 1 base; unmatched bases: 5. The length of the CDR3 is 16 residues. CDR1 is KGHDR, CDR2 SFDVKD, per germline. Here the CDR3 reads CATSDELANSYNEQFF. Written as DNA, the CDR3 is TGTGCCACCAGTGATGAACTAGCGAATTCCTACAATGAGCAGTTCTTC.

This clonotype has a handful of counts. The CDR3 spells CASSIGGGDIPYEQYF. CDR3 DNA: TGTGCCAGTAGTATAGGAGGAGGAGACATACCCTACGAGCAGTACTTC. This chain joins TRBV19 and TRBJ2-7; D possibly corresponds to TRBD2 (5 bases). The CDR3 runs to 16 residues. CDR1 and CDR2 (germline): LNHDA, SQIVND (reference sequence). V lost 1 base to trimming and J lost 2 bases, with 15 bases between them.

The chain carries TRBV6-5 and TRBJ1-5; D is undetermined. The CDR3 is 15 residues long. V was pared by 0 bases and J by 6 bases, with 12 bases between. The germline gives CDR1 MNHEY, CDR2 SVGAGI. CDR3 loop: CASSYSQVGFQPQHF. The CDR3 DNA reads as TGTGCCAGCAGTTACTCTCAGGTCGGTTTTCAGCCCCAGCATTTT.

The chain joins TRBV10-2 to TRBJ2-1, with D perhaps matching TRBD2 (5 bases). Trimming removed 6 bases from V and 2 bases from J, with 14 bases in between. Germline V gene sequence: CDR1 WSHSY, CDR2 SAAADI. The CDR3 covers 15 residues. In DNA, the CDR3 is TGCGCCAGCAGGTCGACGGGGAATCCCTACAATGAGCAGTTCTTC. It specifies CASRSTGNPYNEQFF.

This chain connects TRBV19 to TRBJ1-3; TRBD1 might be the D (5 bases). This CDR3 spans 16 amino acids. V was cut by 4 bases and J by 0 bases, with 13 bases left in between. CDR1 and CDR2 from the germline V gene are LNHDA and SQIVND (reference sequence). The CDR3 DNA is TGTGCCAGTAGTACGACAGAAGCTCTCTCTGGAAACACCATATATTTT. It is translated as CASSTTEALSGNTIYF.

There are many counts of this clonotype. The V gene is TRBV7-8, the J gene TRBJ2-5, with a possible D match to TRBD1 (6 bases). CDR1 and CDR2 (germline): SGHVS, FQNEAQ. The V and J ends lost 2 bases and 5 bases respectively, with 21 bases between them. The CDR3 has 17 residues. The CDR3 nucleotides are TGTGCCAGCAGCTTAAGGCCTGGGACACCGGAGGTGGAGACCCAGTACTTC. It encodes CASSLRPGTPEVETQYF.

This clonotype was counted once. The J gene is TRBJ2-5, the V gene TRBV7-3, with TRBD2 matching 13 bases. CDR1 and CDR2 from the germline V gene are SGHTA and FQGTGA. This CDR3 region has 15 residues. The ends lost 5 bases at V and 5 bases at J; junction bases unmatched: 5. CDR3: CASSLLAGGIETQYF. The DNA for the CDR3 is TGTGCCAGCAGCCTACTAGCGGGGGGGATCGAGACCCAGTACTTC.

This rearrangement joins TRBV7-6 to TRBJ1-4; D gene unclear. Trimming pared 1 base from V and 8 bases from J, leaving 14 bases between. CDR3 length: 15 amino acids. From germline, CDR1 is SGHVS and CDR2 FNYEAQ. CDR3 nucleotides: TGTGCCAGCAGCTTAGGATCAAATGAGGCCGAAAAACTGTTTTTT. It yields the protein CASSLGSNEAEKLFF. The full variable domain, with the rest looked up from reference TRBV7-6 and TRBJ1-4, is GAGVSQSPRYKVTKRGQDVALRCDPISGHVSLYWYRQALGQGPEFLTYFNYEAQQDKSGLPNDRFSAERPEGSISTLTIQRTEQRDSAMYRCASSLGSNEAEKLFFGSGTQLSVL.